The 26 T cell receptor beta chains below were found in one sample sequenced in a study of T-cell reconstitution after alpha-beta-depleted transplantation in children. A library of TCRbeta sequences, prepared with unique molecular identifiers, was generated. MiXCR, applied by TCRdb to the PCR reads, yields one record per CDR3 protein. The repertoire holds around 440,000 distinct CDR3 sequences, around 15% seen once, with approximately 28% in the top ten. The sequencing here drew on PBMCs, mostly from graft donor cells, taken 360 days after TCRalphabeta/CD19-depleted stem cell transplant. Every receptor here comes from a boy younger than two who had a stem cell transplant for Wiskott-Aldrich syndrome, so the T cells may come from the graft donor.

V and J are TRBV20-1 and TRBJ2-1, with TRBD2 identical over 7 bases. From germline, CDR1 is DFQATT and CDR2 SNEGSKA (reference sequence). The CDR3 consists of 13 residues. Trimming removed 5 bases from V and 7 bases from J; junction bases left unmatched: 8. CDR3: CSADLAAGNEQFF. The DNA of the CDR3 is TGCAGTGCTGATCTAGCGGCGGGGAATGAGCAGTTCTTC.

There are a few counts of this clonotype. The CDR3 DNA is TGTGCCACCAGCAGATCTAGCACAGATACGCAGTATTTT. This sequence encodes CATSRSSTDTQYF. This chain links TRBV15 with TRBJ2-3; no definite D call. The CDR3 has 13 residues. Germline-derived CDR1 and CDR2 are LNHNV and YYDKDF (reference sequence). Between the trimmed V and J ends, which lost 2 bases and 0 bases, there was a span of 3 bases.

This clonotype was observed a handful of times. The chain combines TRBV18 with TRBJ2-3, with 8 bases aligning to TRBD2. This CDR3 has 13 residues. Germline V lookup: CDR1 KGHSH, CDR2 LQKENI. J was trimmed by 9 bases and V by 6 bases; bases with no gene match: 8. The CDR3 loop reads CASSSSGGKTQYF. DNA for the CDR3: TGTGCCAGCTCGTCATCGGGGGGGAAGACGCAGTATTTT.

This chain joins TRBV24-1 and TRBJ1-1; a possible D gene is TRBD1 (6 bases). The CDR3 has 15 residues. The V and J ends lost 4 bases and 2 bases respectively, with 13 bases between them. The V gene's germline CDR1 is KGHDR and CDR2 SFDVKD. DNA of the CDR3: TGTGCCACCAGTGAGGTACAGGGATCTAACACTGAAGCTTTCTTT. Protein product: CATSEVQGSNTEAFF.

This clonotype was observed many times. The chain combines TRBV11-2 with TRBJ1-1; 7 bases align to TRBD1. This CDR3 is built from 15 residues. Per germline, CDR1 SGHAT and CDR2 FQNNGV. Trimming cost V 2 bases and J 4 bases; bases outside gene matches: 7. For the CDR3, the DNA is TGTGCCAGCAGCTTAAGATACAGGGGAGCCACTGAAGCTTTCTTT. Protein: CASSLRYRGATEAFF. Complete variable domain (other parts from reference TRBV11-2 and TRBJ1-1): EAGVAQSPRYKIIEKRQSVAFWCNPISGHATLYWYQQILGQGPKLLIQFQNNGVVDDSQLPKDRFSAERLKGVDSTLKIQPAKLEDSAVYLCASSLRYRGATEAFFGQGTRLTVV.

The J gene is TRBJ2-3, the V gene TRBV4-2, with D unresolved. The CDR3 totals 14 residues. V lost 3 bases and J lost 3, with 10 bases in between. CDR1 LGHNA and CDR2 YNFKEQ come from the germline V gene. CDR3: CASSHRSETDTQYF. CDR3 nucleotides: TGTGCCAGCAGCCACCGGTCCGAGACAGATACGCAGTATTTT.

This clonotype was seen at least ten times. The chain has TRBV10-3 and TRBJ2-7; TRBD1 aligns across 10 bases. Germline-derived CDR1 and CDR2 are ENHRY and SYGVKD. CDR3 size: 15 residues. The V segment lost 3 bases and the J segment 5 bases; nucleotides outside the gene matches: 7. CDR3: CAISETGQGRNEQYF. As DNA, the CDR3 is TGTGCCATCAGTGAAACGGGACAGGGGAGAAACGAGCAGTACTTC.

A few counts support this clonotype. CDR3 DNA sequence: TGTGCCAGCAGTTCGGACAGGGAGTCCTACAATGAGCAGTTCTTC. Translation: CASSSDRESYNEQFF. The V and J genes are TRBV27 and TRBJ2-1, with 8 bases identical to TRBD1. Germline trimming cut 4 bases from V and 1 base from J; bases unmatched to any gene: 3. CDR1 MNHEY and CDR2 SMNVEV come from the germline V gene (reference sequence). The CDR3 sequence is 15 residues long.

This clonotype came up once. The V and J genes are TRBV27 and TRBJ2-1; possible D gene TRBD1, 6 bases. CDR3 size: 16 residues. V gave up 6 bases and J gave up 1 base, with 16 bases separating them. The germline gives CDR1 MNHEY, CDR2 SMNVEV (reference sequence). CDR3 sequence (DNA): TGTGCCAGCAGAGATAACAGGGTCCTATCCTACAATGAGCAGTTCTTC. As protein: CASRDNRVLSYNEQFF.

The chain links TRBV7-7 to TRBJ2-2, with a tentative D call TRBD1 (5 bases). This CDR3 is built from 14 residues. Trimming took 4 bases from V and 5 from J, leaving 11 bases between them. Germline V gene lookup returns CDR1 SSHAT and CDR2 FNYEAQ (reference sequence). The CDR3 loop is CASSSKTETGELFF. CDR3 sequence (DNA): TGTGCCAGCAGCTCCAAGACAGAGACCGGGGAGCTGTTTTTT.

This clonotype occurred a few times. This chain uses TRBV24-1 with TRBJ2-6; D ambiguous. The CDR3 totals 16 residues. The germline gives CDR1 KGHDR, CDR2 SFDVKD. The V gene lost 2 bases and the J gene lost 0 bases, with 7 bases spanning the gap. DNA for the CDR3: TGTGCCACCAGTGATTCCGGGCCCTCTGGGGCCAACGTCCTGACTTTC. This codes for CATSDSGPSGANVLTF.

The CDR3 here is CASSSSGSDYEQYF. The CDR3 nucleotides read TGTGCCAGCAGCTCTAGCGGGAGTGACTACGAGCAGTACTTC. This chain links TRBV7-9 with TRBJ2-7, with 10 bases aligning to TRBD2. The germline gives CDR1 SEHNR, CDR2 FQNEAQ (reference sequence). Germline trimming cut 4 bases from V and 3 bases from J; bases unmatched to any gene: 3. This CDR3 has 14 amino acids.

This clonotype was counted ten times or more. This sequence joins TRBV6-1 and TRBJ2-2; 12 bases agree with TRBD2. V dropped 6 bases and J dropped 3; count of bases not matched to a gene: 8. This CDR3 has 17 residues. Germline-derived CDR1 and CDR2 are MNHNS and SASEGT. The CDR3 is CASRPPGLAGYTGELFF. The CDR3 DNA reads TGTGCCAGCAGGCCCCCGGGACTAGCGGGTTACACCGGGGAGCTGTTTTTT.

With respect to this clonotype: One end of the junction does not line up with germline, which may come from a read error. J is TRBJ1-4 and V is TRBV6-1; D gene unclear. This CDR3 has 15 amino acids. Germline-derived CDR1 and CDR2 are MNHNS and SASEGT. The CDR3 region is CASSGRARRKENLFF. DNA for the CDR3: TGTGCCAGCAGTGGCCGAGCAAGAAGAAAAGAAAACCTGTTTTTT.

The J gene is TRBJ1-2, the V gene TRBV12-3 or TRBV12-4, with D possibly being TRBD1 (6 bases). The CDR3 is made up of 15 amino acids. With 6 bases removed from V and 4 bases from J, the gap between germline ends came to 18 bases. The CDR3 here is CASSNRQASSYGYTF. The CDR3, as DNA: TGTGCCAGCAGCAATCGACAGGCCTCTTCCTATGGCTACACCTTC.

The genes are TRBV5-1 and TRBJ2-3; weak D call: TRBD1 (5 bases). The CDR3 is made up of 15 amino acids. Germline lookup yields CDR1 SGHRS and CDR2 YFSETQ. V was shortened by 2 bases and J by 0 bases, with 10 bases between the two germline ends. The CDR3 bases are TGCGCCAGCAGCTTTTGGACAACTAGCACAGATACGCAGTATTTT. Protein sequence: CASSFWTTSTDTQYF.

This clonotype was seen only a few times. This chain joins TRBV12-3 or TRBV12-4 and TRBJ2-7; 7 bases fit TRBD2. J gave up 2 bases and V 3 bases, and 7 bases lay outside the gene matches. The CDR3 has 15 residues. The CDR3 bases are TGTGCCAGCAGTTTGCGAGGACTAGTGACCTACGAGCAGTACTTC. This sequence encodes CASSLRGLVTYEQYF.

The J gene is TRBJ2-5, the V gene TRBV3-1, with 7 bases lining up with TRBD2. In germline, CDR1 is LGHDT, CDR2 YNNKEL (reference sequence). There are 15 residues in the CDR3. The V and J ends lost 3 bases and 6 bases, in that order; junction bases with no gene match: 10. CDR3 bases: TGTGCCAGCAGCCACCTCCCCGGGGGAGGGAAGACCCAGTACTTC. Translated: CASSHLPGGGKTQYF.

In this sample, this clonotype turned up a few times. At one end the junction does not follow the germline gene, possibly because of a read error. This sequence joins TRBV4-1 and TRBJ2-1; 9 bases are shared with TRBD1. CDR3 length: 12 residues. The V gene's germline CDR1 is MGHRA and CDR2 YSYEKL. CDR3: CASSPPGTGLVF. The CDR3 DNA sequence: TGCGCCAGCAGTCCACCAGGGACAGGGTTGGTCTTC.

This clonotype was found a few times. The chain employs TRBV5-1 and TRBJ2-5; tentative D call: TRBD1 (5 bases). Trimming stripped 4 bases from V and 5 bases from J, with 24 bases between. This CDR3 comprises 17 residues. The germline V gene has CDR1 SGHRS and CDR2 YFSETQ. The CDR3 DNA sequence: TGCGCCAGCAGCCCTGGGGATACAGGCCGCCGTTGGGAGACCCAGTACTTC. Protein sequence: CASSPGDTGRRWETQYF. The full variable domain, its missing parts supplied by reference TRBV5-1 and TRBJ2-5, is KAGVTQTPRYLIKTRGQQVTLSCSPISGHRSVSWYQQTPGQGLQFLFEYFSETQRNKGNFPGRFSGRQFSNSRSEMNVSTLELGDSALYLCASSPGDTGRRWETQYFGPGTRLLVL.

This clonotype was seen once. The rearrangement links TRBV18 to TRBJ2-7, with D perhaps TRBD1 (5 bases). Germline values: CDR1 KGHSH, CDR2 LQKENI. The CDR3 is 15 amino acids. V was trimmed by 2 bases and J by 0 bases, leaving 11 bases between them. CDR3 coding DNA: TGTGCCAGCTCACCATCCCGACAGCCCTCCTACGAGCAGTACTTC. Translated: CASSPSRQPSYEQYF.

The gene calls are TRBV29-1 and TRBJ2-5; TRBD2 matches 9 bases. J was trimmed by 5 bases and V by 7 bases; bases with no gene match: 11. From germline, CDR1 is SQVTM and CDR2 ANQGSEA. The CDR3 is made up of 14 amino acids. The CDR3 reads CSGRGGATLETQYF. The DNA for the CDR3 is TGCAGCGGGCGCGGGGGGGCGACGCTGGAGACCCAGTACTTC.

The V gene is TRBV7-8, the J gene TRBJ2-7; 7 nucleotides align to TRBD1. The trim removed 1 base at V and 4 bases at J, leaving 4 bases unmatched. The CDR3 has 14 residues. Germline CDR1 reads SGHVS; CDR2 reads FQNEAQ. CDR3 residues: CASSLVDRQYEQYF. CDR3 sequence (DNA): TGTGCCAGCAGCTTAGTGGACAGGCAGTACGAGCAGTACTTC.

V usage is TRBV19 and J usage is TRBJ2-6, with D possibly being TRBD1 (6 bases). There are 17 residues in the CDR3. V was clipped by 4 bases and J by 2 bases, with 15 bases between them. Germline assignment: CDR1 LNHDA and CDR2 SQIVND (reference sequence). The CDR3 DNA reads as TGTGCCAGTAGTACCCTCCTAAACAGGGCTGGGGCCAACGTCCTGACTTTC. Amino acid sequence: CASSTLLNRAGANVLTF.

The chain uses TRBV29-1 and TRBJ2-5; the D is unclear. Germline CDR1 and CDR2: SQVTM and ANQGSEA. CDR3 length: 13 residues. Trimming cost V 5 bases and J 1 base, with 11 bases left between them. CDR3 in DNA: TGCAGCGTTTTTATTGGGGTCCAAGAGACCCAGTACTTC. It yields the protein CSVFIGVQETQYF.

This clonotype was seen a handful of times. The rearrangement uses TRBV12-3 or TRBV12-4 and TRBJ1-5; D perhaps matches TRBD1 (5 bases). There are 16 residues in the CDR3. V was clipped by 4 bases and J by 3 bases, with 16 bases between them. In nucleotides, the CDR3 is TGTGCCAGCAGTTCTAAGAGGGGATTATACAATCAGCCCCAGCATTTT. Its protein product is CASSSKRGLYNQPQHF.